Below, 7 T cell receptor beta chains from the same sample are listed, as sequenced in a study of shared clonotypes between healthy human individuals. Method: immunoSEQ multiplex PCR; TCRdb's copy keeps in-frame clones and lacks some. In the table there are around 550,000 clones, roughly 95% of which are singletons. Sequenced material: naive CD4+ T cells sorted from blood. As for subset: CD45RA+ positively selected. The source is a woman in her thirties in good health.

The J gene is TRBJ1-1, the V gene TRBV30; possible D gene TRBD1, 5 bases. CDR3 length: 14 amino acids. Trimming left V 5 bases short and J 2 bases short, with 15 bases between. CDR1 and CDR2 from the germline V gene are GTSNPN and SVGIG (reference sequence). The CDR3, as DNA: TGTGCCTGGTTGCATGGGGCCGTAAACACTGAAGCTTTCTTT. This sequence encodes CAWLHGAVNTEAFF. Looking up the rest from reference TRBV30 and TRBJ1-1 gives the full variable domain: SQTIHQWPATLVQPVGSPLSLECTVEGTSNPNLYWYRQAAGRGLQLLFYSVGIGQISSEVPQNLSASRPQDRQFILSSKKLLLSDSGFYLCAWLHGAVNTEAFFGQGTRLTVV.

The chain employs TRBV27 and TRBJ2-5; 12 nucleotides match TRBD1. Judging by the DNA end, TRBJ2-7 fits better; the J call may be wrong. The CDR3 contains 14 residues. Germline V lookup: CDR1 MNHEY, CDR2 SMNVEV (reference sequence). As DNA, the CDR3 is TGTGCCAGCAGGTGGGACAGGGGGCGCGACGAGCAGTACTTC. This translates into CASRWDRGRDEQYF.

The V gene is TRBV9, the J gene TRBJ2-5; no reliable D call. CDR1 and CDR2 from the germline V gene are SGDLS and YYNGEE. The V and J ends lost 0 bases and 4 bases respectively, with 16 bases between them. This CDR3 has 16 residues. In DNA, the CDR3 is TGTGCCAGCAGCGTAGGTCTGGCTAGTCGTGGAGAGACCCAGTACTTC. Protein: CASSVGLASRGETQYF.

The chain has TRBV5-1 and TRBJ2-6; D gene ambiguous. The V end lost 4 bases, the J end lost 4 bases, and 6 bases lay between the germline ends. Germline lookup yields CDR1 SGHRS and CDR2 YFSETQ. This CDR3 region has 13 residues. The DNA for the CDR3 is TGCGCCAGCAGCACGGACGGGGCCAACGTCCTGACTTTC. This gives the protein CASSTDGANVLTF.

In its sample, this clone was seen once. This chain's CDR3 is CASSPGTGRATNEKLFF. The DNA for the CDR3 is TGTGCCAGCAGCCCCGGGACAGGGAGGGCAACTAATGAAAAACTGTTTTTT. J is TRBJ1-4 and V is TRBV11-2; the match to TRBD1 covers 9 bases. The V segment lost 5 bases and the J segment 0 bases; nucleotides outside the gene matches: 7. The V gene's germline CDR1 is SGHAT and CDR2 FQNNGV. CDR3 length equals 17 residues.

V and J are TRBV5-8 and TRBJ2-7; D not certain. Germline CDR1 and CDR2: SGHTS and YDEGEE. V lost 0 bases and J lost 7, with 14 bases in between. CDR3 length equals 14 residues. The CDR3 DNA reads TGTGCCAGCAGCTTGGAGACGGGTCTAGGGGAGCAGTACTTC. Its translation: CASSLETGLGEQYF.

V usage is TRBV18 and J usage is TRBJ2-7, with a tentative D call TRBD1 (6 bases). The CDR3 runs 15 residues. The V gene's germline CDR1 is KGHSH and CDR2 LQKENI. V shed 3 bases and J shed 2 bases, with 14 bases lying between them. The CDR3 region has the DNA TGTGCCAGCTCACCCAGGCAGGACAGCACCTACGAGCAGTACTTC. It specifies CASSPRQDSTYEQYF.